This T cell receptor (beta chain) stems from a study of tumor-infiltrating lymphocytes in localized non-small cell lung cancer. General observations from the study: TCRbeta sequencing showed higher T cell infiltration in tumors than uninvolved lung.

TCRdb's copy holds only in-frame clones and misses some; the assay was immunoSEQ multiplex PCR. Here the sample spans about 9,700 clones, 70% to 85% being singletons. This clone has a single count. Antigen specificity is unknown. The CDR3 spans 16 residues. Germline V gene lookup returns CDR1 SGHVS and CDR2 FQNEAQ. Trimming removed 5 bases from V and 4 bases from J, with 18 bases in between. The source is a human donor with non-small cell lung cancer. Source material: lung tumor tissue. The rearrangement joins TRBV7-8 to TRBJ1-5; the D is unclear. For the CDR3, the DNA is TGTGCCAGCAGCCCAAATCATCAAGGGCTTAATCAGCCCCAGCATTTT. It yields the protein CASSPNHQGLNQPQHF.